These 26 T cell receptor beta chains share one sample of origin, sequenced in a study of lymphopenia after photon versus proton radiotherapy. Assay: immunoSEQ multiplex PCR; the TCRdb copy retains only in-frame clones and omits some. The table has about 53,000 clones, around 82% seen once. The sequencing used peripheral blood, collected from a patient treated with photon-based radiotherapy. All receptors derive from a man in his fifties with gastric cancer.

The chain links TRBV28 to TRBJ2-1; D uncertain. This CDR3 has 11 amino acids. Germline V gene data show CDR1 as MDHEN and CDR2 as SYDVKM. V lost 4 bases and J 6 bases, leaving 4 bases between the germline ends. DNA for the CDR3: TGTGCCAGCAGTTCTTTCAATGAGCAGTTCTTC. As protein: CASSSFNEQFF.

This clone was seen once. The J gene is TRBJ2-1, the V gene TRBV11-2, with 12 bases fitting TRBD2. Trimming at V came to 4 bases and at J to 9 bases, leaving 13 bases not matched to a gene. CDR1 SGHAT and CDR2 FQNNGV come from the germline V gene. The CDR3 has 17 residues. Here the CDR3 DNA reads TGTGCCAGCAGCTGGACAGGGGGAGGACTAGCGGGAACTGAGCAGTTCTTC. Translated, it gives CASSWTGGGLAGTEQFF.

This chain connects TRBV7-2 to TRBJ2-7; D possibly corresponds to TRBD2 (6 bases). The germline V gene has CDR1 SGHTA and CDR2 FQGNSA. The V and J ends lost 3 bases and 4 bases respectively, with 10 bases between them. This CDR3 spans 13 amino acids. The CDR3 sequence is CASSLTGGYEQYF. CDR3 sequence (DNA): TGTGCCAGCAGCTTGACCGGGGGTTACGAGCAGTACTTC.

J is TRBJ2-2 and V is TRBV11-1, with 7 positions matching TRBD2. Germline V gene sequence: CDR1 SGHAT, CDR2 FQDESV (reference sequence). J lost 7 bases, V lost 5 bases, and 10 bases had no gene match. This CDR3 contains 15 residues. The CDR3 here is CASSRRRGKVGELFF. The CDR3 DNA reads as TGTGCCAGCAGCAGGCGGCGGGGGAAGGTCGGGGAGCTGTTTTTT.

The rearrangement uses TRBV7-9 and TRBJ2-5; a possible D gene is TRBD2 (6 bases). This CDR3 spans 13 amino acids. Germline V gives CDR1 SEHNR, CDR2 FQNEAQ (reference sequence). The ends were cut back, 6 bases at V and 5 bases at J, with 13 bases in the middle. The CDR3 region has the DNA TGTGCCAGCAGTGATAGCGGCTTGGAGACCCAGTACTTC. Translating gives CASSDSGLETQYF.

The chain joins TRBV7-2 to TRBJ1-2; D call uncertain. Germline-derived CDR1 and CDR2 are SGHTA and FQGNSA. The length of the CDR3 is 15 residues. Deletions cut 1 base from V and 2 bases from J, with 11 bases between. The CDR3 sequence is CASSLVPSWNYGYTF. The CDR3 region has the DNA TGTGCCAGCAGCTTAGTGCCCTCTTGGAACTATGGCTACACCTTC.

The chain uses TRBV7-9 and TRBJ2-5; TRBD2 might be the D (5 bases). Germline V gene sequence: CDR1 SEHNR, CDR2 FQNEAQ (reference sequence). The CDR3 is made up of 15 amino acids. The ends were cut back, 5 bases at V and 5 bases at J, with 18 bases in the middle. CDR3 sequence reads: CASSAADFRRETQYF. In DNA, the CDR3 is TGTGCCAGCAGCGCAGCGGATTTTAGGAGGGAGACCCAGTACTTC.

The rearrangement uses TRBV7-8 and TRBJ2-7; D is undetermined. The CDR3 consists of 14 residues. The V gene's germline CDR1 is SGHVS and CDR2 FQNEAQ. Deletions cut 1 base from V and 6 bases from J, with 13 bases between. The CDR3 DNA sequence: TGTGCCAGCAGCTTAGACCGGGTTAGCTTCGAGCAGTACTTC. It codes for CASSLDRVSFEQYF.

The chain employs TRBV9 and TRBJ1-5; TRBD1 matches 8 bases. CDR1 and CDR2 from the germline V gene are SGDLS and YYNGEE. The CDR3 has 13 residues. V lost 3 bases, J lost 6 bases, and 2 bases stayed unmatched. This chain's CDR3 is CASSAGGGQPQHF. The CDR3, as DNA: TGTGCCAGCAGCGCAGGGGGCGGTCAGCCCCAGCATTTT.

This rearrangement joins TRBV5-6 to TRBJ2-3, with D perhaps TRBD1 (6 bases). The CDR3 has 16 amino acids. Trimming removed 0 bases at V and 3 bases at J, with 14 bases between. In germline, CDR1 is SGHDT, CDR2 YYEEEE. CDR3 DNA sequence: TGTGCCAGCAGCTTGGTTGCCAGGGGATTTACAGATACGCAGTATTTT. Its protein product is CASSLVARGFTDTQYF.

This rearrangement joins TRBV7-2 to TRBJ1-5, with TRBD1 as a possible D gene (6 bases). V was cut by 1 base and J by 4 bases, with 11 bases left in between. This CDR3 is built from 15 residues. CDR1 is SGHTA and CDR2 is FQGNSA in the germline V gene. The CDR3 region is CASSLGRGPNQPQHF. CDR3 nucleotides: TGTGCCAGCAGCTTAGGCCGGGGGCCGAATCAGCCCCAGCATTTT.

This clone was seen a single time. The chain joins TRBV21-1 to TRBJ2-5. TRBV21-1 has pseudogene status. The CDR3 is made up of 14 amino acids. CDR3 DNA: TGTGCCAGCAGCAAAGTCCCCGAACACGGGACCCAGTACTTC. Its translation is CASSKVPEHGTQYF.

The rearrangement joins TRBV5-6 to TRBJ2-3, with 14 positions matching TRBD2. This CDR3 is 16 amino acids long. Per the germline V gene, CDR1 is SGHDT and CDR2 is YYEEEE. V dropped 4 bases and J dropped 6; count of bases not matched to a gene: 7. The CDR3 region has the DNA TGTGCCAGCAGCCAAAGAAGGACTAGCGGGAGGGATACGCAGTATTTT. Protein product: CASSQRRTSGRDTQYF.

This rearrangement joins TRBV16 to TRBJ2-7, with TRBD1 identical over 7 bases. V was clipped by 4 bases and J by 1 base; unmatched bases: 1. This CDR3 is built from 13 residues. CDR1 and CDR2 (germline): KGHSY, FQNENV. DNA of the CDR3: TGTGCCAGCAGCCGGGGACAGTCCTACGAGCAGTACTTC. Its translation is CASSRGQSYEQYF.

This chain links TRBV7-7 with TRBJ2-3, with 8 bases identical to TRBD2. Trimming cost V 1 base and J 6 bases; bases outside gene matches: 6. Germline V gene sequence: CDR1 SSHAT, CDR2 FNYEAQ (reference sequence). The length of the CDR3 is 15 residues. CDR3 nucleotides: TGTGCCAGCAGCTTAGGGGATGGGACTAGGGATACGCAGTATTTT. It specifies CASSLGDGTRDTQYF.

This clone turned up a few times. The chain links TRBV7-9 to TRBJ1-1, with 8 nucleotides matching TRBD1. CDR1 and CDR2 from the germline V gene are SEHNR and FQNEAQ (reference sequence). The CDR3 length is 13 residues. The ends lost 5 bases at V and 11 bases at J; junction bases unmatched: 10. CDR3 in DNA: TGTGCCAGCAGCCCCCCCTCTGACAGGGGCGCTTTCTTT. Its protein product is CASSPPSDRGAFF.

V usage is TRBV18 and J usage is TRBJ2-1, with TRBD2 matching over 9 bases. Germline V gives CDR1 KGHSH, CDR2 LQKENI. The J segment lost 8 bases and the V segment lost 4 bases, leaving 15 bases of the junction unmatched. CDR3 length: 17 residues. CDR3 residues: CASSRTSTSGPLDEQFF. Here the CDR3 DNA reads TGTGCCAGCTCACGAACCTCTACTAGCGGGCCCTTGGATGAGCAGTTCTTC. Based on the CDR3 plus reference TRBV18 and TRBJ2-1, the full variable domain is NAGVMQNPRHLVRRRGQEARLRCSPMKGHSHVYWYRQLPEEGLKFMVYLQKENIIDESGMPKERFSAEFPKEGPSILRIQQVVRGDSAAYFCASSRTSTSGPLDEQFFGPGTRLTVL.

This clone came up a few times. This sequence joins TRBV2 and TRBJ2-7; TRBD1 might be the D (6 bases). Germline V gives CDR1 SNHLY, CDR2 FYNNEI. The CDR3 is 17 amino acids. Trimming removed 8 bases from V and 0 bases from J, with 23 bases in between. The CDR3 is CASGGTLSPGSSYEQYF. The CDR3 DNA reads TGTGCCAGCGGTGGGACACTTTCACCTGGGAGCTCCTACGAGCAGTACTTC.

V usage is TRBV5-5 and J usage is TRBJ2-5; maybe TRBD2 (6 bases). The CDR3 consists of 14 residues. CDR1 and CDR2 from the germline V gene are SGHKS and YYEKEE (reference sequence). Trimming took off 5 bases at V and 3 bases at J, with 14 bases between the two ends. CDR3 in DNA: TGTGCCAGCAGTCAAACGGGGGATAAAGAGACCCAGTACTTC. It is translated as CASSQTGDKETQYF.

This chain joins TRBV7-2 and TRBJ2-3; the match to TRBD1 covers 7 bases. This CDR3 has 15 residues. The V segment lost 6 bases and the J segment 0 bases; nucleotides outside the gene matches: 6. The V gene's germline CDR1 is SGHTA and CDR2 FQGNSA. The CDR3 protein is CASSLDRRSTDTQYF. CDR3 in DNA: TGTGCCAGCAGTTTGGACAGGCGAAGCACAGATACGCAGTATTTT.

The chain couples TRBV5-1 to TRBJ2-1; 8 bases are a match to TRBD2. The CDR3 runs 15 residues. The germline gives CDR1 SGHRS, CDR2 YFSETQ. Trimming at V came to 6 bases and at J to 7 bases, leaving 12 bases not matched to a gene. The CDR3 region has the DNA TGCGCCAGCACACCTCAGCGGGAGATCGGGAATGAGCAGTTCTTC. It codes for CASTPQREIGNEQFF.

This sequence joins TRBV6-1 and TRBJ2-7; D remains ambiguous. Per germline, CDR1 MNHNS and CDR2 SASEGT. The CDR3 totals 13 residues. Trimming pared 4 bases from V and 3 bases from J, leaving 10 bases between. CDR3 in DNA: TGTGCCAGCAGTGTGTGGGGAAGCTACGAGCAGTACTTC. Translating it yields CASSVWGSYEQYF.

The V and J genes are TRBV19 and TRBJ1-1; TRBD1 matches at 8 bases. V lost 5 bases and J lost 4; bases outside the gene matches: 3. The germline gives CDR1 LNHDA, CDR2 SQIVND (reference sequence). There are 13 residues in the CDR3. The CDR3 loop reads CASSFTGGTEAFF. DNA for the CDR3: TGTGCCAGTAGTTTCACAGGGGGCACTGAAGCTTTCTTT.

The J gene is TRBJ2-7, the V gene TRBV6-5, with 7 bases lining up with TRBD2. Germline trimming cut 6 bases from V and 0 bases from J; bases unmatched to any gene: 2. The CDR3 runs 13 residues. Per germline, CDR1 MNHEY and CDR2 SVGAGI. The CDR3 bases are TGTGCCAGCAGGACGGGGGGCTCCTACGAGCAGTACTTC. Its protein is CASRTGGSYEQYF.

The V gene is TRBV7-2, the J gene TRBJ2-2; D may be TRBD2 (5 bases). The CDR3 spans 15 residues. Between the trimmed V and J ends, which lost 1 base and 2 bases, there was a span of 8 bases. The germline CDR1 and CDR2 sequences are SGHTA and FQGNSA. The CDR3 sequence: CASSLGGPNTGELFF. Here the CDR3 DNA reads TGTGCCAGCAGCTTAGGAGGGCCTAACACCGGGGAGCTGTTTTTT.

This clone has a single count. The gene calls are TRBV5-1 and TRBJ2-7, with D unclear. This CDR3 is built from 14 residues. Trimming took 4 bases from V and 0 from J, leaving 11 bases between them. Germline CDR1 reads SGHRS; CDR2 reads YFSETQ. The CDR3 nucleotides are TGCGCCAGCAGCGCGGCCTTGAACTCCTACGAGCAGTACTTC. Translating gives CASSAALNSYEQYF.